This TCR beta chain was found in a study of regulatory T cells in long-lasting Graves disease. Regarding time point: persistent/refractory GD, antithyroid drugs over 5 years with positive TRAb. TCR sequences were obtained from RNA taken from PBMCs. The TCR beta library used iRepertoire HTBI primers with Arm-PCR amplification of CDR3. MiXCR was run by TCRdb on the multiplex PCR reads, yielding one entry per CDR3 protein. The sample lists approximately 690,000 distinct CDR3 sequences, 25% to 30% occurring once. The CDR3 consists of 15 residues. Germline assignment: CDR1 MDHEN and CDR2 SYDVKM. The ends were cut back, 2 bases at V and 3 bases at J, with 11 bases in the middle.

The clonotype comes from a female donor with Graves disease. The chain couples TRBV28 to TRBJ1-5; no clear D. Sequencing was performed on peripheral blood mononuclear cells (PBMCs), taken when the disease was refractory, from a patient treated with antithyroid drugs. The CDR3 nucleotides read TGTGCCAGCAGTTTAAGTGGGATTAACAATCAGCCCCAGCATTTT. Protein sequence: CASSLSGINNQPQHF.